The clone carrying this TCR beta chain was recorded once. The sample comes from a study of blood T cell repertoires in COVID-19. Method: immunoSEQ multiplex PCR; TCRdb's copy keeps in-frame clones and lacks some. The table shows approximately 300,000 clones, with more than 70% occurring only once. The TCR originated in a woman between 45 and 65 years old with acute or convalescent COVID-19. Sequenced material: peripheral blood.

The CDR3 loop is CASSLTLGETQYF. The CDR3 nucleotides read TGTGCCAGCAGCCTCACCCTCGGGGAGACCCAGTACTTC. This chain uses TRBV11-3 with TRBJ2-5; D is uncertain. The CDR3 length is 13 residues. Between the trimmed V and J ends, which lost 5 bases and 5 bases, there was a span of 12 bases. Germline CDR1 is SGHNT and CDR2 is YENEEA. Looking up the rest from reference TRBV11-3 and TRBJ2-5 gives the full variable domain: EAGVVQSPRYKIIEKKQPVAFWCNPISGHNTLYWYLQNLGQGPELLIRYENEEAVDDSQLPKDRFSAERLKGVDSTLKIQPAELGDSAVYLCASSLTLGETQYFGPGTRLLVL.